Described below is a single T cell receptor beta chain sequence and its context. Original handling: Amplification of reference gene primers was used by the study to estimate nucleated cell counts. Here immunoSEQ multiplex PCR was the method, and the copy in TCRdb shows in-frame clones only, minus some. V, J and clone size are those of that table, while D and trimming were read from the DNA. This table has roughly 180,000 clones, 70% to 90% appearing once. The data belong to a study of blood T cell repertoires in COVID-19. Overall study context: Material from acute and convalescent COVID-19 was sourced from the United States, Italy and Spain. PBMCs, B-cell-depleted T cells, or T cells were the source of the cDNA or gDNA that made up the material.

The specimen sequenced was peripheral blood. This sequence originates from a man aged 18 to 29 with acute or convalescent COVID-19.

CDR3 nucleotide sequence: TGTGCCAGCAGTTACCAGGGAATCATATATTTT. Translating gives CASSYQGIIYF. This chain connects TRBV6-5 to TRBJ1-3; possible D gene TRBD1, 5 bases. The germline V gene has CDR1 MNHEY and CDR2 SVGAGI. V shed 2 bases and J shed 12 bases, with 8 bases lying between them. The CDR3 extends over 11 amino acids.